The 28 T cell receptor beta chains reported below all come from one sample, sequenced in a study of regulatory T cells in long-lasting Graves disease. Libraries of TCR beta came from iRepertoire HTBI primers plus Arm-PCR of CDR3 regions. A single record per CDR3 protein comes from TCRdb applying MiXCR to the multiplex PCR reads. This table holds about 210,000 distinct CDR3 sequences, 15% to 20% found once. Stated time point: newly diagnosed GD, antithyroid drugs for less than 3 months. The TCR library was made from RNA extracted from PBMCs. The same sample was also used in a study of T cells in Graves' hyperthyroidism and ophthalmopathy.

Sequencing used peripheral blood mononuclear cells (PBMCs), obtained at new diagnosis, from a patient treated with antithyroid drugs. All receptors derive from a woman aged 30 to 39 with Graves disease.

This clonotype was detected many times. V and J are TRBV19 and TRBJ1-5, with no clear D. The CDR3 runs 17 residues. Trimming left V 5 bases short and J 1 base short, with 18 bases between. Germline V gene lookup returns CDR1 LNHDA and CDR2 SQIVND (reference sequence). Written as DNA, the CDR3 is TGTGCCAGTAGTCCCGGCGGGTTGGGAGGGAGCAATCAGCCCCAGCATTTT. Protein sequence: CASSPGGLGGSNQPQHF.

CDR3 DNA: TGTGCCAGCAGCCCCACGGGTCTTAATGAAAAACTGTTTTTT. This translates into CASSPTGLNEKLFF. V is TRBV3-1 and J is TRBJ1-4; D is ambiguous. The V and J ends lost 4 bases and 4 bases respectively, with 10 bases between them. The CDR3 totals 14 residues. CDR1 and CDR2 from the germline V gene are LGHDT and YNNKEL (reference sequence). The variable domain in full, with the rest retrieved from reference TRBV3-1 and TRBJ1-4, is DTAVSQTPKYLVTQMGNDKSIKCEQNLGHDTMYWYKQDSKKFLKIMFSYNNKELIINETVPNRFSPKSPDKAHLNLHINSLELGDSAVYFCASSPTGLNEKLFFGSGTQLSVL.

The chain recombines TRBV11-2 with TRBJ2-7, with D possibly TRBD1 on 5 matching bases. V lost 4 bases and J lost 6, with 19 bases in between. The CDR3 extends over 15 amino acids. Germline CDR1 is SGHAT and CDR2 is FQNNGV. CDR3 coding DNA: TGTGCCAGCAGCTCGATAATGGGCAGGGCCCGCGAGCAGTACTTC. Protein product: CASSSIMGRAREQYF.

The sample holds a few counts of this clonotype. The rearrangement joins TRBV19 to TRBJ2-7; D gene uncertain. Germline CDR1 and CDR2: LNHDA and SQIVND (reference sequence). The CDR3 has 12 residues. CDR3 sequence (DNA): TGTGGGTCCGAGGTTTCCCTCTACGAGCAGTACTTC. Residues: CGSEVSLYEQYF.

At least ten counts were recorded for this clonotype. This chain connects TRBV19 to TRBJ2-7, with 7 bases identical to TRBD2. Germline-derived CDR1 and CDR2 are LNHDA and SQIVND (reference sequence). V shed 3 bases and J 3 bases; nucleotides not matched to a gene: 5. The CDR3 is 14 residues long. This chain's CDR3 is CASSISRGDYEQYF. The CDR3 bases are TGTGCCAGTAGTATCTCCCGGGGGGACTACGAGCAGTACTTC.

This clonotype was observed at least ten times. The chain has TRBV6-1 and TRBJ1-1; tentative D call: TRBD1 (6 bases). This CDR3 comprises 14 residues. Per germline, CDR1 MNHNS and CDR2 SASEGT. Trimming pared 6 bases from V and 4 bases from J, leaving 15 bases between. DNA of the CDR3: TGTGCCAGCAGCGAACAGGGTGGAGGCACTGAAGCTTTCTTT. It codes for CASSEQGGGTEAFF.

This clonotype was seen more than once but under ten times. The CDR3: CASSLVGSGSSYNEQFF. For the CDR3, the DNA is TGCGCCAGCAGCTTGGTGGGTAGCGGGAGCTCCTACAATGAGCAGTTCTTC. This chain links TRBV5-1 with TRBJ2-1, with 9 bases that match TRBD2. This CDR3 spans 17 amino acids. Germline V CDR1 and CDR2: SGHRS, YFSETQ. Unmatched junction bases numbered 4, after V lost 0 bases and J lost 0 bases.

This clonotype appeared many times. The CDR3 spells CASSPTPRPEAFF. In DNA, the CDR3 is TGTGCCAGCAGTCCTACACCCAGGCCTGAAGCTTTCTTT. The V call is TRBV6-1, the J call TRBJ1-1; D is ambiguous. Trimming left V 5 bases short and J 6 bases short, with 13 bases between. The length of the CDR3 is 13 residues. Germline assignment: CDR1 MNHNS and CDR2 SASEGT.

This clonotype has a count of ten or more. The junction departs from the called germline gene at one end, perhaps through a read error. V usage is TRBV7-3 and J usage is TRBJ1-5; tentative D call: TRBD1 (5 bases). This CDR3 spans 14 amino acids. Germline lookup yields CDR1 SGHTA and CDR2 FQGTGA. The chain's CDR3 is CASSLTGPGGAQHF. In nucleotides, the CDR3 is TGTGCCAGCAGCCTAACGGGGCCCGGGGGGGCCCAGCATTTT.

V and J are TRBV19 and TRBJ1-5, with 10 bases matching TRBD1. The CDR3 has 14 residues. Germline V gives CDR1 LNHDA, CDR2 SQIVND (reference sequence). With V trimmed by 7 bases and J by 4 bases, 4 bases remained unmatched. The CDR3 DNA sequence: TGTGCCAGTATGAGGGGACAGGGGAATCAGCCCCAGCATTTT. Translation: CASMRGQGNQPQHF.

This sequence joins TRBV9 and TRBJ2-3; no firm D call. The germline V gene has CDR1 SGDLS and CDR2 YYNGEE. CDR3 length: 13 residues. With 0 bases removed from V and 3 bases from J, the gap between germline ends came to 5 bases. CDR3 amino acids: CASSVALTDTQYF. DNA of the CDR3: TGTGCCAGCAGCGTAGCTTTAACAGATACGCAGTATTTT.

The table lists this clonotype with many counts. The rearrangement joins TRBV12-3 or TRBV12-4 to TRBJ1-1; the D gene is possibly TRBD1 (6 bases). Deletions cut 7 bases from V and 0 bases from J, with 12 bases between. CDR3 length: 14 residues. The CDR3 is CASTWGQMNTEAFF. CDR3 bases: TGTGCCAGCACCTGGGGGCAAATGAACACTGAAGCTTTCTTT.

This clonotype was counted many times. This sequence joins TRBV2 and TRBJ2-7; possible D gene TRBD1, 6 bases. The V gene's germline CDR1 is SNHLY and CDR2 FYNNEI. This CDR3 spans 15 amino acids. V lost 2 bases and J lost 2, with 13 bases in between. The CDR3 loop is CASSELNKGAYEQYF. CDR3 in DNA: TGTGCCAGCAGTGAACTGAATAAGGGGGCCTACGAGCAGTACTTC. The variable domain in full, completed from reference TRBV2 and TRBJ2-7, reads EPEVTQTPSHQVTQMGQEVILRCVPISNHLYFYWYRQILGQKVEFLVSFYNNEISEKSEIFDDQFSVERPDGSNFTLKIRSTKLEDSAMYFCASSELNKGAYEQYFGPGTRLTVT.

The table lists this clonotype with many counts. The rearrangement joins TRBV18 to TRBJ2-2, with 8 bases matching TRBD1. The CDR3 is 15 residues long. V was pared by 3 bases and J by 8 bases, with 8 bases of the junction left unmatched. Looked up from germline, CDR1 is KGHSH and CDR2 is LQKENI. The CDR3 loop reads CASSPGQALIGELFF. CDR3 nucleotide sequence: TGTGCCAGCTCACCGGGACAGGCCCTCATAGGGGAGCTGTTTTTT.

In this sample, this clonotype turned up many times. The rearrangement joins TRBV18 to TRBJ1-5, with 8 bases aligning to TRBD1. The ends lost 3 bases at V and 12 bases at J; junction bases unmatched: 4. The CDR3 totals 12 residues. The germline gives CDR1 KGHSH, CDR2 LQKENI. The CDR3 nucleotides read TGTGCCAGCTCACCCGGGGACAGGCACCAGCATTTT. This codes for CASSPGDRHQHF. Looking up the rest from reference TRBV18 and TRBJ1-5 gives the full variable domain: NAGVMQNPRHLVRRRGQEARLRCSPMKGHSHVYWYRQLPEEGLKFMVYLQKENIIDESGMPKERFSAEFPKEGPSILRIQQVVRGDSAAYFCASSPGDRHQHFGDGTRLSIL.

This clonotype occurred many times. The rearrangement uses TRBV7-2 and TRBJ1-1; D not resolved. Germline V gene data show CDR1 as SGHTA and CDR2 as FQGNSA. Trimming took off 2 bases at V and 7 bases at J, with 17 bases between the two ends. The CDR3 totals 15 residues. Written as DNA, the CDR3 is TGTGCCAGCAGCTTATGGACTGGCGGACCGTTTGAAGCTTTCTTT. This encodes CASSLWTGGPFEAFF.

This clonotype was counted at least ten times. The chain joins TRBV15 to TRBJ1-2; maybe TRBD1 (5 bases). V shed 3 bases and J shed 4 bases, with 15 bases lying between them. In germline, CDR1 is LNHNV, CDR2 YYDKDF (reference sequence). The CDR3 spans 15 residues. The CDR3 protein is CATSSVTGSGYGYTF. The CDR3 nucleotides are TGTGCCACCAGCAGTGTAACAGGTAGTGGCTATGGCTACACCTTC.

This chain joins TRBV6-1 and TRBJ2-3; either TRBD1 or TRBD2 may fit D (5 bases each). The germline V gene has CDR1 MNHNS and CDR2 SASEGT. Trimming removed 6 bases at V and 11 bases at J, with 18 bases between. The CDR3 is made up of 13 amino acids. The CDR3 loop is CASRDPLGGMQYF. DNA for the CDR3: TGTGCCAGCAGGGACCCGCTTGGGGGTATGCAGTATTTT.

The sample holds many counts of this clonotype. The chain has TRBV7-9 and TRBJ2-3, with 7 bases fitting TRBD1. The CDR3 covers 15 residues. CDR1 is SEHNR, CDR2 FQNEAQ, per germline (reference sequence). Trimming removed 3 bases from V and 4 bases from J; junction bases left unmatched: 7. CDR3 DNA: TGTGCCAGCAGCTTGGTGGTGCAGGGGGCAGATACGCAGTATTTT. Protein: CASSLVVQGADTQYF. Full variable domain (remainder filled in from reference TRBV7-9 and TRBJ2-3): DTGVSQNPRHKITKRGQNVTFRCDPISEHNRLYWYRQTLGQGPEFLTYFQNEAQLEKSRLLSDRFSAERPKGSFSTLEIQRTEQGDSAMYLCASSLVVQGADTQYFGPGTRLTVL.

Many counts were recorded for this clonotype. The chain couples TRBV12-3 or TRBV12-4 to TRBJ1-1, with a weak D call TRBD1 (6 bases). The CDR3 is made up of 14 amino acids. Trimming took 6 bases from V and 4 from J, leaving 15 bases between them. The CDR3 loop is CASSEGGGATEAFF. Here the CDR3 DNA reads TGTGCCAGCAGCGAAGGGGGGGGCGCCACTGAAGCTTTCTTT.

There are many counts of this clonotype. The rearrangement uses TRBV9 and TRBJ1-4, with D perhaps TRBD1 (6 bases). In germline, CDR1 is SGDLS, CDR2 YYNGEE. V shed 4 bases and J shed 0 bases, with 10 bases lying between them. The CDR3 runs 15 residues. The CDR3 DNA reads TGTGCCAGCAGCTCTGGACAGACAACTAATGAAAAACTGTTTTTT. Its translation is CASSSGQTTNEKLFF.

About this clonotype itself: One junction end does not reproduce the germline sequence, and a read error may be involved. This chain links TRBV6-2 or TRBV6-3 with TRBJ2-7; TRBD2 is a possible D gene (5 bases). Germline CDR1 and CDR2: MNHEY and SVGEGT. CDR3 length equals 13 residues. In DNA form, the CDR3 reads TGTGCCAGCAAGGAGGTGTCGGACTCCCTATTGAACTTC. Translated: CASKEVSDSLLNF.

In this sample, this clonotype turned up many times. The chain links TRBV11-3 to TRBJ1-1, with D possibly TRBD1 on 5 matching bases. The CDR3 length is 13 residues. The V end lost 4 bases, the J end lost 12 bases, and 18 bases lay between the germline ends. Germline CDR1 is SGHNT and CDR2 is YENEEA. Written as DNA, the CDR3 is TGTGCCAGCAGCTCAGAGATGGGGGGGATAACTTTCTTT. This translates into CASSSEMGGITFF. Combining the CDR3 with reference TRBV11-3 and TRBJ1-1 gives the whole variable domain EAGVVQSPRYKIIEKKQPVAFWCNPISGHNTLYWYLQNLGQGPELLIRYENEEAVDDSQLPKDRFSAERLKGVDSTLKIQPAELGDSAVYLCASSSEMGGITFFGQGTRLTVV.

This clonotype appeared many times. The rearrangement links TRBV5-8 to TRBJ1-5; TRBD1 matches 11 bases. In germline, CDR1 is SGHTS, CDR2 YDEGEE. The V and J ends lost 3 bases and 8 bases, in that order; junction bases with no gene match: 7. The CDR3 spans 15 residues. The CDR3 loop reads CASSSGQGANEPQHF. The CDR3 nucleotides are TGTGCCAGCAGCTCCGGACAGGGGGCTAACGAGCCCCAGCATTTT. The full variable domain, with the rest looked up from reference TRBV5-8 and TRBJ1-5, is EAGVTQSPTHLIKTRGQQATLRCSPISGHTSVYWYQQALGLGLQFLLWYDEGEERNRGNFPPRFSGRQFPNYSSELNVNALELEDSALYLCASSSGQGANEPQHFGDGTRLSIL.

This sequence joins TRBV20-1 and TRBJ1-6; 9 bases agree with TRBD1. The junction had 5 bases not matched to a gene; V was cut back by 8 bases and J by 0 bases. Looked up from germline, CDR1 is DFQATT and CDR2 is SNEGSKA (reference sequence). The CDR3 spans 15 residues. CDR3 in DNA: TGCAGTCCCAAGACAGGGGGCTCCTATAATTCACCCCTCCACTTT. Encoded protein: CSPKTGGSYNSPLHF.

This clonotype came up many times. This chain links TRBV6-1 with TRBJ2-5, with D unclear. The CDR3 is 14 amino acids. The germline gives CDR1 MNHNS, CDR2 SASEGT. V lost 5 bases to trimming and J lost 6 bases, with 16 bases between them. In DNA form, the CDR3 reads TGTGCCAGCAGTCCCCCCTTACCGGTGAAGACCCAGTACTTC. Amino acids: CASSPPLPVKTQYF.

This clonotype occurred many times. The V call is TRBV15, the J call TRBJ1-6; 9 nucleotides line up with TRBD1. The V segment lost 0 bases and the J segment 10 bases; nucleotides outside the gene matches: 7. The CDR3 is 16 residues long. Germline CDR1 LNHNV, CDR2 YYDKDF (reference sequence). The CDR3 sequence is CATSRDQGTGYSPLHF. CDR3 nucleotides: TGTGCCACCAGCAGAGATCAAGGGACAGGGTACTCACCCCTCCACTTT.

This clonotype was detected many times. The chain links TRBV5-8 to TRBJ2-5; 12 bases fit TRBD2. V lost 2 bases to trimming and J lost 3 bases; unmatched junction nucleotides: 2. The CDR3 contains 15 residues. CDR1 and CDR2 from the germline V gene are SGHTS and YDEGEE. Here the CDR3 reads CASSFPSGREETQYF. DNA for the CDR3: TGTGCCAGCAGCTTCCCTAGCGGGAGGGAAGAGACCCAGTACTTC.